This TCR beta chain derives from a study of T cell responses to AZD1222 COVID-19 vaccine. Study-wide context: It was second doses at about 4 or about 12 weeks that were pooled.

Here immunoSEQ multiplex PCR was the method, and the copy in TCRdb shows in-frame clones only, minus some. The sample lists some 110,000 clones, roughly 87% occurring once. With regard to this clone: Its matching antigen is unknown.

General study findings and limits: Regions 160-218 and 743-854 dominated among vaccine-associated CD4 TCRs spanning spike. Among the donors, most were white British and more were female, and clonal diversity was possibly underestimated. The breadth and depth of Spike-specific TCRs increased once two AZD1222 doses had been given.

The receptor comes from an adult in good health. The sequenced sample was peripheral blood, obtained on day 0 of AZD1222 vaccination.

In DNA, the CDR3 is TGTGCCAGCAGCCCCAAAGAGACCCAGTACTTC. Protein product: CASSPKETQYF. This chain links TRBV7-9 with TRBJ2-5; D ambiguous. CDR1 and CDR2 (germline): SEHNR, FQNEAQ (reference sequence). V lost 5 bases, J lost 3 bases, and 4 bases lay in between. This CDR3 has 11 residues.